The following is a T cell receptor (beta chain) sequence with its context. What it recognizes is unknown. This CDR3 region has 15 residues. Germline V gene lookup returns CDR1 SGDLS and CDR2 YYNGEE. The ends were cut back, 0 bases at V and 2 bases at J, with 10 bases in the middle. Produced via immunoSEQ multiplex PCR; TCRdb's table is partial and in-frame only. The repertoire holds some 51,000 clones, with roughly 78% as singletons. Time point defined: week 5, during vaccination. In the vaccine, a single dose held 300 ug of the mutant IDH1 20-mer peptide, along with topical imiquimod. The sample comes from a study of a mutant IDH1 vaccine in newly diagnosed glioma. In the study overall: Most had both radiotherapy and temozolomide beforehand; others had only one.

V gene TRBV9 combines with J gene TRBJ2-3; unclear D gene. The sample consisted of PBMCs, taken from a glioma patient whose treatment included an IDH1 peptide vaccine. The receptor was derived from a man over 45 with glioma. CDR3 sequence (DNA): TGTGCCAGCAGCGTAGCCCATCCTGTCACAGATACGCAGTATTTT. Protein sequence: CASSVAHPVTDTQYF.